These 5 T cell receptor beta chains came from one sample sequenced in a study of cytomegalovirus exposure and HLA in healthy donors. The data were produced by immunoSEQ multiplex PCR, yet TCRdb's version contains in-frame clones alone and is incomplete. Here the sample spans hundreds of thousands of clones, roughly 91% being singletons. The sequenced sample consisted of PBMCs. The receptors come from a woman in her twenties or thirties in good health and CMV-seronegative.

A few counts support this clone. The gene calls are TRBV30 and TRBJ2-6; tentatively, D is TRBD1 (5 bases). Germline loops: CDR1 GTSNPN, CDR2 SVGIG (reference sequence). This CDR3 is built from 15 residues. The germline V and J ends were trimmed by 0 bases and 0 bases, with 6 bases remaining between them. This CDR3 is CAWSVDSSGANVLTF. The CDR3 DNA reads as TGTGCCTGGAGTGTAGACAGCTCTGGGGCCAACGTCCTGACTTTC.

The V call is TRBV29-1, the J call TRBJ2-3, with 7 positions matching TRBD1. Losses at the gene ends were 7 bases for V and 4 bases for J; bases not matched to a gene: 5. Germline V gives CDR1 SQVTM, CDR2 ANQGSEA. The CDR3 extends over 12 amino acids. The DNA for the CDR3 is TGCAGCGCATTAGGGGGCGCAGATACGCAGTATTTT. This encodes CSALGGADTQYF.

This rearrangement joins TRBV28 to TRBJ1-5; 8 positions agree with TRBD1. The CDR3 is made up of 18 amino acids. The V gene end was trimmed by 5 bases and the J gene end by 1 base; junction bases not matched to a gene: 13. CDR1 is MDHEN and CDR2 is SYDVKM in the germline V gene. The CDR3 DNA sequence: TGTGCCAGCAGTACCCCCGAGGATGGACAGGGCAGCAATCAGCCCCAGCATTTT. Translation gives CASSTPEDGQGSNQPQHF. Together with reference TRBV28 and TRBJ1-5, the CDR3 gives the full variable domain: DVKVTQSSRYLVKRTGEKVFLECVQDMDHENMFWYRQDPGLGLRLIYFSYDVKMKEKGDIPEGYSVSREKKERFSLILESASTNQTSMYLCASSTPEDGQGSNQPQHFGDGTRLSIL.

The chain couples TRBV7-6 to TRBJ2-1; TRBD2 matches at 9 bases. The CDR3 is 16 amino acids. The ends lost 2 bases at V and 0 bases at J; junction bases unmatched: 2. CDR1 is SGHVS and CDR2 is FNYEAQ in the germline V gene. Here the CDR3 reads CASSLRLADSYNEQFF. CDR3 bases: TGTGCCAGCAGCTTACGACTAGCGGACTCCTACAATGAGCAGTTCTTC.

The chain's CDR3 is CASSTSTNYEQYF. The DNA for the CDR3 is TGTGCCAGCTCGACTAGTACAAACTACGAGCAGTACTTC. The V gene is TRBV2, the J gene TRBJ2-7, with D perhaps TRBD2 (6 bases). CDR3 length equals 13 residues. Trimming shortened V by 8 bases and J by 3 bases, and 14 bases separated the two germline ends. Germline-derived CDR1 and CDR2 are SNHLY and FYNNEI.